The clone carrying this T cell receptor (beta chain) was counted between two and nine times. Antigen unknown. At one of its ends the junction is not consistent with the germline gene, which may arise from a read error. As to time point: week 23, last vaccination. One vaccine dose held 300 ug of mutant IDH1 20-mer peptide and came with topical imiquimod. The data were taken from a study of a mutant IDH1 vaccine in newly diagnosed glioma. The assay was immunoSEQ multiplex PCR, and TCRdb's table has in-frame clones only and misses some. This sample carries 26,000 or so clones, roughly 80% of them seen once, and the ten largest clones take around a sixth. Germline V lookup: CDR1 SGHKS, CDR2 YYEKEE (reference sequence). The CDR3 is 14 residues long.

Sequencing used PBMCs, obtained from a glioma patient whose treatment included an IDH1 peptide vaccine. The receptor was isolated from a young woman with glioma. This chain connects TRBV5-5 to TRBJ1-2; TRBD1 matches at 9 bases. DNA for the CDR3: TGTGCCAGCAGCCATGAACAGGGGGCGAATGGCCACACCTTC. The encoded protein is CASSHEQGANGHTF.